The 20 T cell receptor beta chains reported below all come from one sample, sequenced in a study of T cells in tumors after PD-1 blockade. Assay used: immunoSEQ multiplex PCR; TCRdb lists only in-frame clones, some missing. The sample lists tens of thousands of clones, approximately 70% occurring once. This material consisted of PBMCs, taken after anti-PD-1 treatment. The receptors stem from a human donor with basal cell carcinoma.

The chain uses TRBV7-2 and TRBJ2-7; TRBD2 matches at 7 bases. Unmatched junction bases numbered 3, after V lost 6 bases and J lost 1 base. The V gene's germline CDR1 is SGHTA and CDR2 FQGNSA. The CDR3 extends over 13 amino acids. The CDR3 nucleotides read TGTGCCAGCAGTCGGACTAGGTCCTACGAGCAGTACTTC. Amino acids: CASSRTRSYEQYF.

The chain joins TRBV3-1 (or the pseudogene TRBV3-2) to TRBJ1-2, with D possibly matching TRBD1 (6 bases). Germline CDR1 is LGHDT and CDR2 is YNNKEL (reference sequence). The V end was cut by 2 bases, the J end by 5 bases, with 15 bases between. The length of the CDR3 is 15 residues. CDR3 protein: CASSQQRGGGYGYTF. CDR3 in DNA: TGTGCCAGCAGCCAACAAAGAGGAGGGGGATATGGCTACACCTTC.

The rearrangement joins TRBV18 to TRBJ1-1; D call uncertain. In germline, CDR1 is KGHSH, CDR2 LQKENI. CDR3 size: 14 residues. Trimming took 3 bases from V and 0 from J, leaving 8 bases between them. CDR3 nucleotides: TGTGCCAGCTCACCGGCAGTAATGAACACTGAAGCTTTCTTT. Its protein is CASSPAVMNTEAFF.

The chain links TRBV11-3 to TRBJ2-2; tentative D call: TRBD2 (5 bases). From germline, CDR1 is SGHNT and CDR2 YENEEA. CDR3 length: 17 residues. The V and J ends lost 0 bases and 0 bases respectively, with 11 bases between them. This chain's CDR3 is CASSLDKSGPNTGELFF. The DNA of the CDR3 is TGTGCCAGCAGCTTAGATAAGAGCGGACCGAACACCGGGGAGCTGTTTTTT. Full variable domain (remainder filled in from reference TRBV11-3 and TRBJ2-2): EAGVVQSPRYKIIEKKQPVAFWCNPISGHNTLYWYLQNLGQGPELLIRYENEEAVDDSQLPKDRFSAERLKGVDSTLKIQPAELGDSAVYLCASSLDKSGPNTGELFFGEGSRLTVL.

This sequence joins TRBV7-3 and TRBJ2-3, with 11 bases aligning to TRBD1. CDR1 SGHTA and CDR2 FQGTGA come from the germline V gene. CDR3 size: 15 residues. V shed 4 bases, J shed 4 bases, and the junction held 4 bases outside the gene matches. As DNA, the CDR3 is TGTGCCAGCAGCTATGGGACAGGGGGGGCAGATACGCAGTATTTT. Protein: CASSYGTGGADTQYF. The full variable domain, rest sourced from reference TRBV7-3 and TRBJ2-3, is GAGVSQTPSNKVTEKGKYVELRCDPISGHTALYWYRQSLGQGPEFLIYFQGTGAADDSGLPNDRFFAVRPEGSVSTLKIQRTERGDSAVYLCASSYGTGGADTQYFGPGTRLTVL.

V is TRBV5-5 and J is TRBJ2-7; D perhaps matches TRBD1 (5 bases). V was clipped by 4 bases and J by 2 bases, with 19 bases between them. This CDR3 is 16 amino acids long. Germline CDR1 reads SGHKS; CDR2 reads YYEKEE (reference sequence). The CDR3 protein is CASSPLWQDTTYEQYF. The CDR3 DNA is TGTGCCAGCAGCCCGCTGTGGCAGGACACTACCTACGAGCAGTACTTC. Combining the CDR3 with reference TRBV5-5 and TRBJ2-7 gives the whole variable domain DAGVTQSPTHLIKTRGQQVTLRCSPISGHKSVSWYQQVLGQGPQFIFQYYEKEERGRGNFPDRFSARQFPNYSSELNVNALLLGDSALYLCASSPLWQDTTYEQYFGPGTRLTVT.

This clone appeared a few times. This sequence joins TRBV27 and TRBJ1-2; a weak D match, TRBD1 (5 bases). Trimming removed 4 bases from V and 0 bases from J, with 12 bases in between. Germline CDR1 and CDR2: MNHEY and SMNVEV (reference sequence). This CDR3 comprises 15 residues. CDR3 sequence reads: CASSSPLTANYGYTF. The CDR3, as DNA: TGTGCCAGCAGTTCTCCTTTGACAGCTAACTATGGCTACACCTTC.

The rearrangement uses TRBV5-1 and TRBJ1-1; D perhaps matches TRBD1 (6 bases). CDR1 is SGHRS, CDR2 YFSETQ, per germline. V lost 4 bases to trimming and J lost 4 bases, with 17 bases between them. The CDR3 is made up of 15 amino acids. The CDR3 loop is CASSVPTGLVTEAFF. CDR3 coding DNA: TGCGCCAGCAGCGTCCCGACAGGTCTGGTCACTGAAGCTTTCTTT.

CDR3 nucleotides: TGCGCCAGCAGCTTCTCGAGCGGGGGGGCCGACGGTGAGCAGTTCTTC. It translates to CASSFSSGGADGEQFF. The chain uses TRBV5-1 and TRBJ2-1; 10 bases are shared with TRBD2. Germline-derived CDR1 and CDR2 are SGHRS and YFSETQ. The CDR3 spans 16 residues. Trimming removed 2 bases from V and 9 bases from J; junction bases left unmatched: 11.

The rearrangement uses TRBV24-1 and TRBJ2-3, with 7 bases that match TRBD1. Trimming took 5 bases from V and 2 from J; bases not matched to a gene: 9. This CDR3 has 16 residues. Germline V lookup: CDR1 KGHDR, CDR2 SFDVKD. The CDR3 spells CATSGERDSNTDTQYF. The CDR3 DNA reads TGTGCCACCAGTGGGGAACGGGACAGTAACACAGATACGCAGTATTTT.

This clone was detected once. A read error may account for a junction end that differs from germline. The chain carries TRBV6-2 or TRBV6-3 and TRBJ2-7; perhaps TRBD2 as D (5 bases). Germline loops: CDR1 MNHEY, CDR2 SVGEGT. CDR3 size: 14 residues. The CDR3 coding sequence is TGTGTCAGCAGTGGGAGTGCTAGCTTATCTAGTCTGTACTTC. Translating it yields CVSSGSASLSSLYF.

CDR3 sequence: CASSQDGFSRRAGQYF. CDR3 sequence (DNA): TGCGCCAGCAGCCAAGATGGGTTCTCGCGGAGGGCTGGGCAGTACTTC. J is TRBJ2-7 and V is TRBV4-1, with D possibly TRBD2 on 6 matching bases. Germline V gene data show CDR1 as MGHRA and CDR2 as YSYEKL. Trimming removed 0 bases from V and 9 bases from J, with 21 bases in between. This CDR3 has 16 amino acids.

V is TRBV12-2 and J is TRBJ2-1; TRBD2, the table's D call, was not compared with the DNA. TRBV12-2 corresponds to a pseudogene. The CDR3 is 14 amino acids. CDR3 DNA: TGTGCAAGTCGCTCCCGGGGTAGCGGGGGTGAGCAGTTCTTC. Translation: CASRSRGSGGEQFF.

The CDR3 nucleotides are TGCAGCGTGGACCTAGACACCTCAGAGGCTTTCTTT. Its translation is CSVDLDTSEAFF. The chain is built from TRBV29-1 and TRBJ1-1; D gene uncertain. Germline loops: CDR1 SQVTM, CDR2 ANQGSEA. The CDR3 is made up of 12 amino acids. Trimming removed 6 bases at V and 11 bases at J, with 19 bases between.

The rearrangement links TRBV7-6 to TRBJ1-4; 11 bases match TRBD1. CDR3 length: 14 amino acids. CDR1 is SGHVS and CDR2 is FNYEAQ in the germline V gene. The ends lost 5 bases at V and 8 bases at J; junction bases unmatched: 4. The DNA of the CDR3 is TGTGCCAGCAGCATGGGACAGGGGGACGAAAAACTGTTTTTT. Translated: CASSMGQGDEKLFF.

The CDR3 reads CASSLEQGIYGYTF. Written as DNA, the CDR3 is TGTGCCAGCAGCTTGGAACAGGGGATCTATGGCTACACCTTC. V is TRBV5-5 and J is TRBJ1-2; 7 nucleotides line up with TRBD1. The CDR3 length is 14 residues. Trimming took 0 bases from V and 4 from J; bases not matched to a gene: 3. Germline V gene data show CDR1 as SGHKS and CDR2 as YYEKEE (reference sequence).

This chain links TRBV4-2 with TRBJ2-7, with D possibly TRBD2 on 6 matching bases. The CDR3 contains 16 residues. Germline V gene lookup returns CDR1 LGHNA and CDR2 YNFKEQ. With 0 bases removed from V and 0 bases from J, the gap between germline ends came to 12 bases. The DNA of the CDR3 is TGTGCCAGCAGCCAAGATTTAGGGACTCTCTCCTACGAGCAGTACTTC. Protein: CASSQDLGTLSYEQYF.

This clone appeared once. The chain joins TRBV27 to TRBJ2-2; no clear D. The germline V gene encodes CDR1 MNHEY and CDR2 SMNVEV (reference sequence). The ends were cut back, 9 bases at V and 7 bases at J, with 12 bases in the middle. The CDR3 contains 12 residues. The CDR3 loop is CASESGVGELFF. CDR3 coding DNA: TGTGCCAGTGAAAGTGGGGTCGGGGAGCTGTTTTTT.

CDR3 amino acids: CASSFARGGRGKNIQYF. The CDR3 DNA is TGTGCCAGCAGCTTCGCGCGGGGGGGCCGGGGCAAAAACATTCAGTACTTC. The rearrangement uses TRBV7-9 and TRBJ2-4; TRBD2 aligns across 9 bases. With 3 bases clipped from V and 3 bases from J, the junction kept 9 bases outside the gene matches. The CDR3 has 17 amino acids. CDR1 is SEHNR, CDR2 FQNEAQ, per germline (reference sequence).

The chain uses TRBV19 and TRBJ2-5, with D unresolved. Trimming stripped 8 bases from V and 4 bases from J, with 11 bases between. CDR3 length: 12 amino acids. Germline-derived CDR1 and CDR2 are LNHDA and SQIVND (reference sequence). CDR3 loop: CASQDNVETQYF. CDR3 coding DNA: TGTGCCAGTCAGGATAACGTAGAGACCCAGTACTTC.